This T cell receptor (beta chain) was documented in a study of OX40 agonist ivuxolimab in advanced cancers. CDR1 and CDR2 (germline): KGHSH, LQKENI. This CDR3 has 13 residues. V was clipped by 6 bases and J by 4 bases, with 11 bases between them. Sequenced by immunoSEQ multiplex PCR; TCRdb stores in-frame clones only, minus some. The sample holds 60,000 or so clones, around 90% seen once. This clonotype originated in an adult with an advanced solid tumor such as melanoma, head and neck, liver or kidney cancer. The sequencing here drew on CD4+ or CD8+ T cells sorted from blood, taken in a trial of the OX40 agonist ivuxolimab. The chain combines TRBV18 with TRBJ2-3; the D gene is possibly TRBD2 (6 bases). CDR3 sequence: CASSPGTSDTQYF. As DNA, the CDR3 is TGTGCCAGCTCCCCCGGGACTTCAGATACGCAGTATTTT.